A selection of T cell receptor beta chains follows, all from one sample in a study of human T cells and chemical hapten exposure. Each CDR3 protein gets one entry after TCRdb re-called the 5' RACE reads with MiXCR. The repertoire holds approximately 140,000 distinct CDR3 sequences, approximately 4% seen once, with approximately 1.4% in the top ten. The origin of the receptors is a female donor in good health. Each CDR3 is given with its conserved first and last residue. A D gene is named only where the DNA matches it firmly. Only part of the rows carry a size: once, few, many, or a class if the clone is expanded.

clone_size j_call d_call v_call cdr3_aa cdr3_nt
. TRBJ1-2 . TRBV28 CASSYTDYYGYTF TGTGCCAGCAGTTATACGGATTACTATGGCTACACCTTC
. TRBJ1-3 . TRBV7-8 CASSLVPITGNTIYF TGTGCCAGCAGCTTAGTCCCGATAACTGGAAACACCATATATTTT
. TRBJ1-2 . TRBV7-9 CASHTSPGRVNGYTF TGTGCCAGCCACACGTCTCCGGGCAGGGTTAATGGCTACACCTTC
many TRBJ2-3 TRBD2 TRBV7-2 CASRRGLAATDTQYF TGTGCCAGCAGACGCGGACTAGCGGCCACAGATACGCAGTATTTT
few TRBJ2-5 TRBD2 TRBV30 CAWRSGTTKETQYF TGTGCCTGGAGATCCGGGACTACTAAAGAGACCCAGTACTTC
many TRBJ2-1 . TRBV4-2 CASSQDAVTTYNEQFF TGTGCCAGCAGCCAAGATGCGGTCACCACCTACAATGAGCAGTTCTTC
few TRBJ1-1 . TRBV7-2 CASSLGRASGTEAFF TGTGCCAGCAGCTTAGGCAGGGCTAGCGGCACTGAAGCTTTCTTT
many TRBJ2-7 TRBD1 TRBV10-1 CASRPDRDEQYF TGCGCCAGCAGACCAGACAGGGACGAGCAGTACTTC
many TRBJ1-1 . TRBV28 CASTERNTEAFF TGTGCCAGCACTGAGAGGAACACTGAAGCTTTCTTT
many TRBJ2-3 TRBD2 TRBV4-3 CASSQELRETTDTQYF TGCGCCAGCAGCCAAGAATTGCGGGAGACCACAGATACGCAGTATTTT
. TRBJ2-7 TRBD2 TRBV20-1 CSARGVDYEQYF TGCAGTGCTCGGGGGGTAGACTACGAGCAGTACTTC
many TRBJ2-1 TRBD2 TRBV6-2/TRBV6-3 CASSSLLAGGPGQFF TGTGCCAGCAGTTCCCTGCTAGCGGGGGGGCCGGGACAGTTCTTC
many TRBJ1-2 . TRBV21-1 CASSKRQEHYGYTF TGTGCCAGCAGCAAGAGACAGGAACACTATGGCTACACCTTC
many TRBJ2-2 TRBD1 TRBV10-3 CAISETGAGELFF TGTGCCATCAGTGAGACAGGGGCCGGGGAGCTGTTTTTT
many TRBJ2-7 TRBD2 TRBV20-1 CSARWAGGTYEQYF TGCAGTGCTAGATGGGCGGGGGGGACCTACGAGCAGTACTTC
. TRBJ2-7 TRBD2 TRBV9 CASSVVGGDEQYF TGTGCCAGCAGCGTAGTTGGGGGGGACGAGCAGTACTTC
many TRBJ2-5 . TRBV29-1 CSVDRAAETQYF TGCAGCGTTGACAGGGCAGCAGAGACCCAGTACTTC
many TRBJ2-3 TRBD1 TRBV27 CASSERQGSTDTQYF TGTGCCAGCAGTGAACGACAGGGCAGCACAGATACGCAGTATTTT
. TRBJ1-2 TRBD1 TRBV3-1 CASSQLDRADGYTF TGTGCCAGCAGCCAACTTGACAGGGCAGATGGCTACACCTTC
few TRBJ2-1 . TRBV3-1 CASSRTAPTSYNEQFF TGTGCCAGCAGCCGGACAGCCCCTACCTCCTACAATGAGCAGTTCTTC
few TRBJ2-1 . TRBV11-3 CASSLLRDEQFF TGTGCCAGCAGCTTACTTAGGGATGAGCAGTTCTTC
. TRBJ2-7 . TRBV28 CATGREQYF TGTGCTACGGGGAGGGAGCAGTACTTC
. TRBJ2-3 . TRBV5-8 CASSLWVGRTTDTQYF TGTGCCAGCAGCTTGTGGGTGGGCAGGACCACAGATACGCAGTATTTT
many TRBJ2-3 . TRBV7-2 CASSPDSRGTDTQYF TGTGCCAGCAGCCCTGATTCCAGGGGCACAGATACGCAGTATTTT
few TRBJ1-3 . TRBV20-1 CSPHRWGGSSGNTIYF TGCAGTCCTCACCGGTGGGGGGGAAGCTCTGGAAACACCATATATTTT
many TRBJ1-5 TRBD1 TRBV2 CASRETRGDNQPQHF TGTGCCAGCAGGGAGACCAGGGGGGACAATCAGCCCCAGCATTTT
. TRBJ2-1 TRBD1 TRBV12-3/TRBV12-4 CASSSRTGFYNEQFF TGTGCCAGCAGTTCCCGGACAGGTTTCTACAATGAGCAGTTCTTC
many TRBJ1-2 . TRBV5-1 CASSLDGYGYTF TGCGCCAGCAGCTTGGATGGCTATGGCTACACCTTC
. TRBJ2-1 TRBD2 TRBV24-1 CATSDPGTSGYSSYNEQFF TGTGCCACCAGTGATCCCGGGACTAGCGGCTACAGCTCCTACAATGAGCAGTTCTTC
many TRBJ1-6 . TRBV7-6 CASSRWGQGGPYNSPLHF TGTGCCAGCAGCCGTTGGGGTCAGGGAGGGCCCTATAATTCACCCCTCCACTTT